The 20 T cell receptor beta chains given below trace back to one sample, sequenced in a study of chemoradiotherapy in HPV16-positive cancers. Profiling relied on immunoSEQ multiplex PCR, and the TCRdb table lists in-frame clones only, not all of them. Of 15,000 or so clones in the sample, 89% were seen once. Material: blood, obtained from a patient who underwent chemoradiotherapy. These TCRs come from a human donor with HPV-associated anogenital cancer.

The chain combines TRBV29-1 with TRBJ2-5, with D maybe TRBD1 (6 bases). V lost 6 bases, J lost 12 bases, and 23 bases lay in between. Germline V gene sequence: CDR1 SQVTM, CDR2 ANQGSEA. This CDR3 region has 13 residues. The CDR3 sequence is CSVKHFGTNGEYF. The DNA for the CDR3 is TGCAGCGTGAAGCACTTCGGGACAAACGGGGAGTACTTC.

This chain connects TRBV7-2 to TRBJ2-3, with D perhaps matching TRBD2 (7 bases). Germline V gene sequence: CDR1 SGHTA, CDR2 FQGNSA. CDR3 length: 16 amino acids. V lost 3 bases to trimming and J lost 0 bases, with 13 bases between them. The CDR3 is CASSFSGGFSTDTQYF. CDR3 bases: TGTGCCAGCAGCTTTTCGGGGGGCTTTAGCACAGATACGCAGTATTTT. Full variable domain (rest looked up from reference TRBV7-2 and TRBJ2-3): GAGVSQSPSNKVTEKGKDVELRCDPISGHTALYWYRQSLGQGLEFLIYFQGNSAPDKSGLPSDRFSAERTGGSVSTLTIQRTQQEDSAVYLCASSFSGGFSTDTQYFGPGTRLTVL.

This clone has a handful of counts. This sequence joins TRBV27 and TRBJ1-2, with a weak D call TRBD1 (6 bases). Germline CDR1 reads MNHEY; CDR2 reads SMNVEV (reference sequence). Deletions cut 6 bases from V and 8 bases from J, with 19 bases between. This CDR3 region has 14 residues. The CDR3 DNA follows: TGTGCCAGCAGACTCGCGAGGGGGAAAGGGGGCTACACCTTC. Its translation: CASRLARGKGGYTF.

This chain uses TRBV7-8 with TRBJ2-1; TRBD2 aligns across 7 bases. This CDR3 is 16 amino acids long. The germline V gene has CDR1 SGHVS and CDR2 FQNEAQ. The V gene end was trimmed by 5 bases and the J gene end by 6 bases; junction bases not matched to a gene: 13. CDR3 region: CASSLRMMREPNEQFF. In nucleotides, the CDR3 is TGTGCCAGCAGCCTACGAATGATGCGGGAGCCCAATGAGCAGTTCTTC. Looking up the rest from reference TRBV7-8 and TRBJ2-1 gives the full variable domain: GAGVSQSPRYKVAKRGQDVALRCDPISGHVSLFWYQQALGQGPEFLTYFQNEAQLDKSGLPSDRFFAERPEGSVSTLKIQRTQQEDSAVYLCASSLRMMREPNEQFFGPGTRLTVL.

DNA for the CDR3: TGTGCCAGCAGCTATTCCGACAGACTCTACAATGAGCAGTTCTTC. The encoded protein is CASSYSDRLYNEQFF. The V call is TRBV11-1, the J call TRBJ2-1; the D gene is possibly TRBD1 (5 bases). Germline values: CDR1 SGHAT, CDR2 FQDESV (reference sequence). CDR3 length equals 15 residues. V was pared by 4 bases and J by 3 bases, with 13 bases between. The full variable domain, with the rest looked up from reference TRBV11-1 and TRBJ2-1, is EAEVAQSPRYKITEKSQAVAFWCDPISGHATLYWYRQILGQGPELLVQFQDESVVDDSQLPKDRFSAERLKGVDSTLKIQPAELGDSAMYLCASSYSDRLYNEQFFGPGTRLTVL.

This chain joins TRBV19 and TRBJ1-5; possibly TRBD1 for D (6 bases). Trimming took off 4 bases at V and 1 base at J, with 14 bases between the two ends. The germline V gene has CDR1 LNHDA and CDR2 SQIVND (reference sequence). This CDR3 comprises 16 residues. The CDR3 coding sequence is TGTGCCAGTAGTACCCCCGGGACACTCAGCAATCAGCCCCAGCATTTT. It yields the protein CASSTPGTLSNQPQHF.

This clone came up once. This rearrangement joins TRBV28 to TRBJ2-7; weak D call: TRBD2 (7 bases). CDR3 size: 15 residues. Germline loops: CDR1 MDHEN, CDR2 SYDVKM. V lost 9 bases, J lost 0 bases, and 18 bases lay in between. The CDR3 nucleotides read TGTGCCAGTTCCCGAGGGGGGGGTGGCTCCTACGAGCAGTACTTC. Encoded protein: CASSRGGGGSYEQYF.

For the CDR3, the DNA is TGCGCCAGCAGCTTGAGGGGCGGGAGCACTGAAGCTTTCTTT. Translating it yields CASSLRGGSTEAFF. This chain links TRBV5-1 with TRBJ1-1, with D possibly TRBD1 on 5 matching bases. This CDR3 contains 14 residues. The germline V gene encodes CDR1 SGHRS and CDR2 YFSETQ. V was pared by 1 base and J by 4 bases, with 11 bases between.

The chain employs TRBV28 and TRBJ1-2, with D possibly being TRBD1 (5 bases). The CDR3 extends over 14 amino acids. Germline V CDR1 and CDR2: MDHEN, SYDVKM. V was shortened by 7 bases and J by 1 base, with 13 bases between the two germline ends. In DNA form, the CDR3 reads TGTGCCAGCACCTCCCTCGGGGGTAACTATGGCTACACCTTC. It encodes CASTSLGGNYGYTF.

This sequence joins TRBV15 and TRBJ1-2, with D perhaps TRBD1 (6 bases). This CDR3 has 15 amino acids. The germline V and J ends were trimmed by 3 bases and 3 bases, with 14 bases remaining between them. Per germline, CDR1 LNHNV and CDR2 YYDKDF (reference sequence). The CDR3 is CATSSNSGHDYGYTF. CDR3 nucleotides: TGTGCCACCAGCAGCAATTCGGGACACGACTATGGCTACACCTTC.

The chain links TRBV25-1 to TRBJ2-1; perhaps TRBD2 as D (6 bases). The CDR3 has 16 residues. CDR1 and CDR2 from the germline V gene are MGHDK and SYGVNS. V lost 4 bases and J 5 bases, leaving 18 bases between the germline ends. In nucleotides, the CDR3 is TGTGCCAGCAGTGGCCCGGGACTCCAAGGGGACAATGAGCAGTTCTTC. The encoded protein is CASSGPGLQGDNEQFF.

This clone ranks as large (0.1 to 1%). The rearrangement joins TRBV6-1 to TRBJ1-4, with a possible D match to TRBD1 (5 bases). This CDR3 is built from 14 residues. Germline-derived CDR1 and CDR2 are MNHNS and SASEGT. The V and J ends lost 1 base and 4 bases respectively, with 7 bases between them. CDR3 sequence (DNA): TGTGCCAGCAGTGAAGGGCAGGGTAATGAAAAACTGTTTTTT. This translates into CASSEGQGNEKLFF.

The J gene is TRBJ1-6, the V gene TRBV6-1, with 8 bases identical to TRBD1. Looked up from germline, CDR1 is MNHNS and CDR2 is SASEGT. The CDR3 is made up of 15 amino acids. V shed 6 bases, J shed 14 bases, and the junction held 15 bases outside the gene matches. This CDR3 is CASRPGTGAFRTLHF. CDR3 coding DNA: TGTGCCAGCAGGCCCGGGACAGGCGCCTTTAGGACCCTCCACTTT.

The genes are TRBV9 and TRBJ2-5; D may be TRBD1 (5 bases). Germline assignment: CDR1 SGDLS and CDR2 YYNGEE. The CDR3 extends over 15 amino acids. V dropped 3 bases and J dropped 5 bases, with 17 bases sitting between them. The DNA for the CDR3 is TGTGCCAGCAGCGGAGCTGTAGGGGCATGGGAGACCCAGTACTTC. Translating gives CASSGAVGAWETQYF.

The chain couples TRBV29-1 to TRBJ2-1; D is perhaps TRBD1 (5 bases). Germline CDR1 reads SQVTM; CDR2 reads ANQGSEA. Between the trimmed V and J ends, which lost 5 bases and 7 bases, there was a span of 12 bases. The CDR3 extends over 12 amino acids. The DNA of the CDR3 is TGCAGCGTTTCGCATCAGGGAAATGAGCAGTTCTTC. It specifies CSVSHQGNEQFF.

The gene calls are TRBV6-6 and TRBJ2-5, with 7 bases fitting TRBD1. Germline V CDR1 and CDR2: MNHNY, SVGAGI (reference sequence). The CDR3 consists of 12 residues. The ends lost 5 bases at V and 5 bases at J; junction bases unmatched: 2. DNA for the CDR3: TGTGCCAGCAGTGGGACAGTGGAGACCCAGTACTTC. Its translation: CASSGTVETQYF.

The V gene is TRBV7-2, the J gene TRBJ1-2; the D gene is possibly TRBD1 (5 bases). Germline values: CDR1 SGHTA, CDR2 FQGNSA. This CDR3 contains 15 residues. Between the trimmed V and J ends, which lost 4 bases and 5 bases, there was a span of 17 bases. The CDR3 coding sequence is TGTGCCAGCAGCTCCGGACCTAGTCAGGGATATGGCTACACCTTC. Translation gives CASSSGPSQGYGYTF. Looking up the rest from reference TRBV7-2 and TRBJ1-2 gives the full variable domain: GAGVSQSPSNKVTEKGKDVELRCDPISGHTALYWYRQSLGQGLEFLIYFQGNSAPDKSGLPSDRFSAERTGGSVSTLTIQRTQQEDSAVYLCASSSGPSQGYGYTFGSGTRLTVV.

The chain has TRBV4-2 and TRBJ2-5; TRBD2 matches 11 bases. The CDR3 has 14 amino acids. Trimming took 5 bases from V and 4 from J; bases not matched to a gene: 3. Germline CDR1 reads LGHNA; CDR2 reads YNFKEQ. The CDR3, as DNA: TGTGCCAGCAGCTATACTAGCGGGGGAGAGACCCAGTACTTC. It codes for CASSYTSGGETQYF.

The chain employs TRBV28 and TRBJ2-7; 10 nucleotides align to TRBD1. With V trimmed by 5 bases and J by 5 bases, 12 bases remained unmatched. The germline V gene encodes CDR1 MDHEN and CDR2 SYDVKM. The CDR3 loop spans 16 amino acids. CDR3 nucleotides: TGTGCCAGCAGTGGGCTCCCGACAGGGGGCGCCGACGAGCAGTACTTC. This translates into CASSGLPTGGADEQYF.

CDR3 DNA sequence: TGTGCCCCCGGGGGGATGGGGATATGGAGCTCTGGAAACACCATATATTTT. Protein sequence: CAPGGMGIWSSGNTIYF. V gene TRBV7-3 combines with J gene TRBJ1-3; D is possibly TRBD1 (5 bases). CDR3 length: 17 residues. Per the germline V gene, CDR1 is SGHTA and CDR2 is FQGTGA. V lost 11 bases and J 0 bases, leaving 23 bases between the germline ends.